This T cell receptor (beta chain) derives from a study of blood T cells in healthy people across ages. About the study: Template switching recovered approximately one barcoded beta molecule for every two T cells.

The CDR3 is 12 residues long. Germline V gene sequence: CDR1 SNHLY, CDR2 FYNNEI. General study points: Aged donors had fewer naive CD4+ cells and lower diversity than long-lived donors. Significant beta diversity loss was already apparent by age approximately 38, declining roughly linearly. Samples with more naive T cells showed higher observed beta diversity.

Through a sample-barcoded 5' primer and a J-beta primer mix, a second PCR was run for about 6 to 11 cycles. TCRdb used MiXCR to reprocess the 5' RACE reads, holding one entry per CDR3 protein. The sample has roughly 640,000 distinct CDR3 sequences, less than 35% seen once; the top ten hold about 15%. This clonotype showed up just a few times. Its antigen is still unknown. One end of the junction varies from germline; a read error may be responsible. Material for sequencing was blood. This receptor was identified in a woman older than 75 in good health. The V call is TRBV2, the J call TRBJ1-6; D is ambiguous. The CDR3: CASGGEASPPHF. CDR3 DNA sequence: TGTGCCAGCGGTGGAGAAGCTTCACCCCCCCACTTT.